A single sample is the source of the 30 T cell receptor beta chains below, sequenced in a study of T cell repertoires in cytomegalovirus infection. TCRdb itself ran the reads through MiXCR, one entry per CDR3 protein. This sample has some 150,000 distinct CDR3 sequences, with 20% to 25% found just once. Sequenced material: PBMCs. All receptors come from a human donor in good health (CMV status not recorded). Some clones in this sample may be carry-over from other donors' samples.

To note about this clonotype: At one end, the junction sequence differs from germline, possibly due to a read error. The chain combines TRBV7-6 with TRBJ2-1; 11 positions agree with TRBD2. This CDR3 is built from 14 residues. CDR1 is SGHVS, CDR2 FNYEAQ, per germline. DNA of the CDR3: TGTGCTAGCAGCCCCACTAGCGGGAGTTATGAGCAGTTCTTC. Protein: CASSPTSGSYEQFF.

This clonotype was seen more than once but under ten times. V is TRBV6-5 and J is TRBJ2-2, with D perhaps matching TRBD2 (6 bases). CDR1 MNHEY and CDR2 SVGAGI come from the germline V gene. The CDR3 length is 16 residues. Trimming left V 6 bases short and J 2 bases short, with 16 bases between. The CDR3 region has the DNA TGTGCCAGCAGCTACGGGGCGGGACGTAACACCGGGGAGCTGTTTTTT. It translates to CASSYGAGRNTGELFF.

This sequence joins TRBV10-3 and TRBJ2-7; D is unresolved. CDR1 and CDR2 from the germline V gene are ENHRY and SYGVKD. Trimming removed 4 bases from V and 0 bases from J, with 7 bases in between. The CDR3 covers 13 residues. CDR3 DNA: TGTGCCATCAGTGTCAGGATCTCCTACGAGCAGTACTTC. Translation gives CAISVRISYEQYF.

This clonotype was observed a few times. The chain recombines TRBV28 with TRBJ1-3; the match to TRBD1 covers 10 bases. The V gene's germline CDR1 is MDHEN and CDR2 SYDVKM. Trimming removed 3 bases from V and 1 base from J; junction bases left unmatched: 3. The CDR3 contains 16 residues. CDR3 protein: CASSFPGQGSGNTIYF. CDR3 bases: TGTGCCAGCAGTTTTCCGGGACAGGGGTCTGGAAACACCATATATTTT.

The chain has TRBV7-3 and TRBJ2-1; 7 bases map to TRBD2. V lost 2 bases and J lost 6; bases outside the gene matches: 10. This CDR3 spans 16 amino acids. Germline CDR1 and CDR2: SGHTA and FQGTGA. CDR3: CASSLEAGVLGNEQFF. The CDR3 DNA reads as TGTGCCAGCAGCTTAGAGGCGGGAGTTTTGGGCAATGAGCAGTTCTTC.

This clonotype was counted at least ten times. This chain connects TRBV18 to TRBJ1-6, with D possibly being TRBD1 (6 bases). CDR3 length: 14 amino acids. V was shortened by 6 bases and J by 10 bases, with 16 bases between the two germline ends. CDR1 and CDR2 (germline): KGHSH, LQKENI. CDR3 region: CASSRSGERSPLHF. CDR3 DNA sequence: TGTGCCAGCTCCCGGTCAGGGGAAAGGTCACCCCTCCACTTT.

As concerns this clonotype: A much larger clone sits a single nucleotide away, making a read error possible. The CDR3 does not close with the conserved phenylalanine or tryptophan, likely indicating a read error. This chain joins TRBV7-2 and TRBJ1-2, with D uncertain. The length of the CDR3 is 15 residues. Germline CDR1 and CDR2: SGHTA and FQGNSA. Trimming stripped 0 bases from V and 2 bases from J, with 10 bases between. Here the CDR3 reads CASSLANSVNYGYTL. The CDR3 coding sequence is TGTGCCAGCAGCTTAGCGAACTCGGTAAACTATGGCTACACCTTA.

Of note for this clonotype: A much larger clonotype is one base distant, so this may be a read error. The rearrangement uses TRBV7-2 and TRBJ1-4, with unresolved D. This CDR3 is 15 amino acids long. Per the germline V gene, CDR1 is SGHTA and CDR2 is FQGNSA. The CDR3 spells CASSLGGGLNAKLFF. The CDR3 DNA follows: TGTGCCAGCAGCTTAGGGGGAGGGTTGAATGCAAAACTGTTTTTT.

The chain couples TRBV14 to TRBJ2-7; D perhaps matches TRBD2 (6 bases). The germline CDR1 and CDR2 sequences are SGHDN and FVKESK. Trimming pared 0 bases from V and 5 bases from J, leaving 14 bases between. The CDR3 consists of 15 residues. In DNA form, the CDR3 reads TGTGCCAGCAGCCAAGATGTAGGGGACTCTGACGAGCAGTACTTC. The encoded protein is CASSQDVGDSDEQYF. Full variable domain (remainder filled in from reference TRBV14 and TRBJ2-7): EAGVTQFPSHSVIEKGQTVTLRCDPISGHDNLYWYRRVMGKEIKFLLHFVKESKQDESGMPNNRFLAERTGGTYSTLKVQPAELEDSGVYFCASSQDVGDSDEQYFGPGTRLTVT.

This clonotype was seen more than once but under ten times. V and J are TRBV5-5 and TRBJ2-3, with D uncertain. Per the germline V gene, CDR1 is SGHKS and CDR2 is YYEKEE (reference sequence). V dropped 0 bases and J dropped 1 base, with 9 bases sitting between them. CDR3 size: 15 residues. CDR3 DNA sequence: TGTGCCAGCAGCTTGGTACTATCCCGCACAGATACGCAGTATTTT. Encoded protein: CASSLVLSRTDTQYF.

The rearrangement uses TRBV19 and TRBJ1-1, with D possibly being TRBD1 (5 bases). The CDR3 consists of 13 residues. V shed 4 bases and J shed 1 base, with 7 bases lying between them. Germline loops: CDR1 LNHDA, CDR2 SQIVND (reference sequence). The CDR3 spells CASSKGPNTEAFF. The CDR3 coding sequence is TGTGCCAGTAGTAAGGGACCGAACACTGAAGCTTTCTTT.

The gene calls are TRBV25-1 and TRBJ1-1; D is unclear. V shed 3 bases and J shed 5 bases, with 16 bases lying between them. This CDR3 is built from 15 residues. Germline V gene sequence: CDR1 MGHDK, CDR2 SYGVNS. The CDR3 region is CASSEALTVWTEAFF. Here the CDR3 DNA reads TGTGCCAGCAGTGAGGCGCTGACGGTATGGACTGAAGCTTTCTTT.

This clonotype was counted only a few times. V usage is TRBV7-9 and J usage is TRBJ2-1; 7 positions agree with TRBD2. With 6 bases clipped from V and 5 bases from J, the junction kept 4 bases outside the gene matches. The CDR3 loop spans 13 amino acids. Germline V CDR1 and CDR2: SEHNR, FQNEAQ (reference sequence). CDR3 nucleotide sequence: TGTGCCAGCAGTTCACTAGCGAACAATGAGCAGTTCTTC. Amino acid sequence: CASSSLANNEQFF.

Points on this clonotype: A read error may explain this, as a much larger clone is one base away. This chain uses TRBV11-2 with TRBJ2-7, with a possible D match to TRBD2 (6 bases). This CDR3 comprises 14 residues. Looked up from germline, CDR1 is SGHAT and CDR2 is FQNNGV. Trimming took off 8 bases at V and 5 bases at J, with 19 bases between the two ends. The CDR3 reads CASGRPGLTNEQYF. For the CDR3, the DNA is TGTGCCAGCGGGCGGCCGGGACTCACCAACGAGCAGTACTTC.

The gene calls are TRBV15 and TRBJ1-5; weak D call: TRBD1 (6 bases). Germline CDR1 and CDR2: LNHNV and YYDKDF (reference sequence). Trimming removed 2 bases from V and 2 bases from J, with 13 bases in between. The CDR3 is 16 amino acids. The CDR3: CATSRRRGSGNQPQHF. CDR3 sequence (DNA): TGTGCCACCAGCAGAAGGAGGGGGAGCGGCAATCAGCCCCAGCATTTT. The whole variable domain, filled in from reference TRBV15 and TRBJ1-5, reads DAMVIQNPRYQVTQFGKPVTLSCSQTLNHNVMYWYQQKSSQAPKLLFHYYDKDFNNEADTPDNFQSRRPNTSFCFLDIRSPGLGDTAMYLCATSRRRGSGNQPQHFGDGTRLSIL.

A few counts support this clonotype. In nucleotides, the CDR3 is TGTGCCAGCAGCCAACCGGGACTAAACCCCTACGAGCAGTACTTC. This translates into CASSQPGLNPYEQYF. The gene calls are TRBV7-9 and TRBJ2-7, with 7 bases identical to TRBD2. Trimming removed 5 bases from V and 2 bases from J; junction bases left unmatched: 9. CDR1 is SEHNR and CDR2 is FQNEAQ in the germline V gene (reference sequence). CDR3 length: 15 amino acids.

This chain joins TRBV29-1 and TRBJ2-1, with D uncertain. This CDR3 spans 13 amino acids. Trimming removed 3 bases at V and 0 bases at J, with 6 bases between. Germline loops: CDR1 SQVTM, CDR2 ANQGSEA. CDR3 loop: CSVDSSSYNEQFF. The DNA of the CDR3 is TGCAGCGTTGACTCGAGCTCCTACAATGAGCAGTTCTTC.

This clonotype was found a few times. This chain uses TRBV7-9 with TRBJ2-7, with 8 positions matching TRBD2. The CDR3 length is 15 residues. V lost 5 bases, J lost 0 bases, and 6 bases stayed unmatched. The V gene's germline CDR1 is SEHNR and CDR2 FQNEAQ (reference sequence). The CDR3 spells CASSPTSASSYEQYF. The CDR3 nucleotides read TGTGCCAGCAGCCCGACTAGCGCCAGCTCCTACGAGCAGTACTTC.

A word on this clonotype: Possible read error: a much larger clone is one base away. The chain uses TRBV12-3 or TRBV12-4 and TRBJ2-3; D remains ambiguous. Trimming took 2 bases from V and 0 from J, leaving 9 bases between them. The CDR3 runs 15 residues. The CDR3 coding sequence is TGTGCCAGCAGTTTACGTTCGGCGAGCACAGATACGCAGTATTTT. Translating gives CASSLRSASTDTQYF.

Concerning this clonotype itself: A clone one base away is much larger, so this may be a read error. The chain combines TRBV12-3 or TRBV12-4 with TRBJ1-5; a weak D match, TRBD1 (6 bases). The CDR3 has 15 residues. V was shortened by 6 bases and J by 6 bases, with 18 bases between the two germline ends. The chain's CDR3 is CASSLGGGSIQPQHF. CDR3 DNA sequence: TGTGCCAGCAGCCTGGGTGGGGGCTCCATTCAGCCCCAGCATTTT.

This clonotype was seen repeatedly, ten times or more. The CDR3 loop is CASSSVGQSYEQYF. The CDR3 DNA reads TGTGCCAGCAGCTCTGTGGGACAGTCTTACGAGCAGTACTTC. This chain links TRBV7-8 with TRBJ2-7, with 7 bases identical to TRBD1. This CDR3 comprises 14 residues. Germline CDR1 and CDR2: SGHVS and FQNEAQ. The V gene end was trimmed by 4 bases and the J gene end by 4 bases; junction bases not matched to a gene: 7.

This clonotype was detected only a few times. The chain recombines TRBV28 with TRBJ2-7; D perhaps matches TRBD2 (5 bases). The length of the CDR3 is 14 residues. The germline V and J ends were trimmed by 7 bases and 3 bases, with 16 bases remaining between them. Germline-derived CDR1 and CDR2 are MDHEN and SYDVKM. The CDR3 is CASTPTQLDYEQYF. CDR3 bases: TGTGCCAGCACTCCCACCCAACTAGACTACGAGCAGTACTTC.

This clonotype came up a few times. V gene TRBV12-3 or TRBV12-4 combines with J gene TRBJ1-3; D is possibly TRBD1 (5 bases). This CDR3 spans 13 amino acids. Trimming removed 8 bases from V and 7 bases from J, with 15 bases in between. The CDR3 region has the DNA TGTGCCAGCCACCCTGGGGGGGGGAACACCATATATTTT. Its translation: CASHPGGGNTIYF.

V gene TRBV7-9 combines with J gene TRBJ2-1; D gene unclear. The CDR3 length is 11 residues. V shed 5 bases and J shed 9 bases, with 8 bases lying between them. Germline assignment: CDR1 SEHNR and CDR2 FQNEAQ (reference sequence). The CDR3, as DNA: TGTGCCAGCAGCCCAGGTTCTGAGCAGTTCTTC. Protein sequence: CASSPGSEQFF.

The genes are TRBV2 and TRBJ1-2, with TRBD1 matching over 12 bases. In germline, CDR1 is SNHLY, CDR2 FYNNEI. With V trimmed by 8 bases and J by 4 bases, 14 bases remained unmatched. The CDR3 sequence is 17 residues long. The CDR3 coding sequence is TGTGCCAGCCAACCGGGACAGGGGGCACAAGGTGGCTATGGCTACACCTTC. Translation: CASQPGQGAQGGYGYTF.

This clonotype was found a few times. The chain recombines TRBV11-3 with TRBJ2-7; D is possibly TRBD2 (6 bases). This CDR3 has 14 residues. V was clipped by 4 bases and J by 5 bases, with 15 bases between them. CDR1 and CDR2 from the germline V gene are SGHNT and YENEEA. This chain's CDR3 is CASSSSELAHEQYF. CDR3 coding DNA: TGTGCCAGCAGCTCGTCGGAACTAGCCCACGAGCAGTACTTC. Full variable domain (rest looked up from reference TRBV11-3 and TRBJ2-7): EAGVVQSPRYKIIEKKQPVAFWCNPISGHNTLYWYLQNLGQGPELLIRYENEEAVDDSQLPKDRFSAERLKGVDSTLKIQPAELGDSAVYLCASSSSELAHEQYFGPGTRLTVT.

CDR3: CSARDFMTSGRGSYNEQFF. DNA for the CDR3: TGCAGTGCTAGAGATTTCATGACTAGCGGGAGAGGCTCCTACAATGAGCAGTTCTTC. The J gene is TRBJ2-1, the V gene TRBV20-1; 12 bases agree with TRBD2. V lost 0 bases and J lost 0; bases outside the gene matches: 9. CDR1 and CDR2 (germline): DFQATT, SNEGSKA (reference sequence). This CDR3 comprises 19 residues.

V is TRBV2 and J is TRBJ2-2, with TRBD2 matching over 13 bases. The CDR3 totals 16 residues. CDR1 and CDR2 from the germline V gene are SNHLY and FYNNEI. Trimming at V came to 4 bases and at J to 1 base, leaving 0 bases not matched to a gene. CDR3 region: CASSGLAGGNTGELFF. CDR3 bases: TGTGCCAGCAGTGGACTAGCGGGGGGGAACACCGGGGAGCTGTTTTTT.

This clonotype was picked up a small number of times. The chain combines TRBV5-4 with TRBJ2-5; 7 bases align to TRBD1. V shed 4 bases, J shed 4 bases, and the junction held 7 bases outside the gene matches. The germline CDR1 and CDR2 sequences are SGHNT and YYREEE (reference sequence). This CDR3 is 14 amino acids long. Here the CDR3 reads CASSPGSGGETQYF. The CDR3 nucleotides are TGTGCCAGCAGCCCCGGTTCAGGGGGAGAGACCCAGTACTTC.

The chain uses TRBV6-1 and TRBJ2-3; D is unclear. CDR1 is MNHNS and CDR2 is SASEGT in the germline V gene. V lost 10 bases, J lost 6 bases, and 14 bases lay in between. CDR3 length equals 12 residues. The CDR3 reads CATSIPEDTQYF. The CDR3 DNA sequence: TGTGCCACCTCAATCCCAGAGGATACGCAGTATTTT.